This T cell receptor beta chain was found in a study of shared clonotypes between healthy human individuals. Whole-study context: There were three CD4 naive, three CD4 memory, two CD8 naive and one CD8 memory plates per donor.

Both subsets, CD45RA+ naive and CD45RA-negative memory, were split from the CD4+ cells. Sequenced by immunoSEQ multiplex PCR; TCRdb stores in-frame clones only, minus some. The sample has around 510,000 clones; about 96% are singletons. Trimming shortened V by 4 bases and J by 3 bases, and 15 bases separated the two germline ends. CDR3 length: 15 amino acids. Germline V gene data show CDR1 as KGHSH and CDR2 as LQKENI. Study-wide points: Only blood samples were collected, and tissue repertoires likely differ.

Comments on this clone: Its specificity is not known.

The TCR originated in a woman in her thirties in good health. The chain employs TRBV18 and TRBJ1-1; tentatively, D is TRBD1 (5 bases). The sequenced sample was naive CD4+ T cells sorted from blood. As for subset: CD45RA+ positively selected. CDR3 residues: CASSRPGGSDTEAFF. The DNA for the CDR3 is TGTGCCAGCTCACGCCCGGGGGGTTCGGACACTGAAGCTTTCTTT.